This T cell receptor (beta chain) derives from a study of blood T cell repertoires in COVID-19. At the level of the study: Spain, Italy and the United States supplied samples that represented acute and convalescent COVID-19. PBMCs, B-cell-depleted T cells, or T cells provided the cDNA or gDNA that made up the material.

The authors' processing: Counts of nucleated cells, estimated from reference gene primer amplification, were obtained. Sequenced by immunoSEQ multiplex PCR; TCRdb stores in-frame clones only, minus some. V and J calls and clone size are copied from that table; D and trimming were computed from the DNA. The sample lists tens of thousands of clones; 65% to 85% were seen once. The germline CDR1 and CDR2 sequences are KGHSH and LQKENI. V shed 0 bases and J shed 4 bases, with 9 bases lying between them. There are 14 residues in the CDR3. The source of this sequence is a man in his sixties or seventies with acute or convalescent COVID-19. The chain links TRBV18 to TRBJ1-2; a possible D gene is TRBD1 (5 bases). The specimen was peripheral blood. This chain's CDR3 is CASSPPERGYGYTF. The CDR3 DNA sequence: TGTGCCAGCTCACCACCGGAAAGGGGCTATGGCTACACCTTC.